This TCR beta chain was captured by sequencing in a study of blood T cell repertoires in COVID-19. As for the study in general: The origin of the acute and convalescent COVID-19 samples was the United States, Italy and Spain. Nucleic acid was either cDNA or gDNA, and it came from T cells, B-cell-depleted T cells, or PBMCs.

Source study methods: From reference gene primer amplification, estimates of nucleated cell counts were derived. TCRdb keeps only in-frame clones here, not all; method: immunoSEQ multiplex PCR. From that table come the V and J calls and clone size; the DNA was used to work out D and trimming. The sample contains over 95,000 clones, more than 80% of which appear only once. This CDR3 spans 17 amino acids. The material sequenced was peripheral blood. The genes are TRBV12-2 and TRBJ1-1; TRBD1 is the table's D call, not checked against the DNA. TRBV12-2 is a known pseudogene. The clonotype was recovered from a human donor in a cohort sampled during active COVID-19. CDR3 sequence: CASRYPQGPVRDTEAFF. CDR3 DNA: TGTGCAAGTCGCTATCCACAGGGACCCGTTAGGGACACTGAAGCTTTCTTT.